Listed here is a single T cell receptor beta chain. No cognate antigen has been identified for it. No clone much larger than this one lies a single base away; base qualities are absent. Healthy HIV-negative adults with no recently reported acute infections or vaccinations were included as donors. Every donor was a Caucasian adult residing in Nashville, Tennessee, USA. For unsorted samples, 75 million to 90 million PBMCs were counted, and genomic DNA was extracted using the QIAamp DNA Blood Mini kit. Blood was collected by leukapheresis, and PBMCs were isolated by Ficoll-Histopaque density gradient centrifugation and then cryopreserved in liquid nitrogen vapor phase. The data belong to a study of shared clonotypes between healthy human individuals (dated by TCRdb to about 2020). Regarding the research as a whole: Two women and three men aged 18 to 49 years were included in the cohort. The study deeply sequenced blood TCR repertoires of five healthy adults to estimate repertoire size and the extent of clonotype sharing between individuals. Libraries were prepared and TCR repertoires were sequenced by different laboratories using diverse techniques, in order to increase sequencing depth and limit assay-specific biases. Each donor's leukapheresis produced roughly between roughly 0.94 and 9.5 billion PBMCs.

The study at large found these results: The genetic and exposure-history diversity represented was limited by the small number of donors. Sampling was restricted to blood, and TCR repertoires in tissues likely differ from the TCR repertoires found in blood. Pairwise subsampling led to the expectation that sequencing depth would affect the degree of clonotype sharing among donors.

V loses 2 bases at its end and J loses 4 bases; junction bases beyond the gene matches: 6. In the germline V gene (reference sequence), CDR1 corresponds to GTSNPN and CDR2 to SVGIG. Including the terminal cysteine and phenylalanine, the CDR3 comprises 14 residues. The read is trimmed to its CDR3 DNA, 42 bases read in frame from base 1. Using the deep immunoSEQ assay, TCR CDR3 regions were amplified from genomic DNA by multiplex PCR. Extracted genomic DNA from each cell subset was spread evenly across all wells of several immunoSEQ 96-well plates, with each plate serving as a replicate. For unsorted PBMC, around 290 ng of genomic DNA, equivalent to approximately 28,000 T cell genomes, went into each replicate PCR. Ten immunoSEQ deep assay plates were used to sequence the unsorted PBMC genomic DNA. Purified libraries were measured with a Qubit 3.0 fluorometer, size-checked on a Bioanalyzer 2100, and measured again with the KAPA Library Quantification kit. Each immunoSEQ 96-well plate was sequenced on its own single-read 150-cycle Illumina NextSeq 550 flow cell. For the original study's pipeline: Because only junctional sequences without quality scores were contained in the immunoSEQ output, filtering matching that applied to full-length reads could not be performed. To assign V/J genes and CDR3, sequences were annotated against IMGT germline references using PyIR, a Python wrapper for IgBLAST v1.9. Reads were filtered out if the reads had weak V/J assignments (E-value above 1e-6), no CDR3, stop codons, out-of-frame junctions, or ambiguous translated residues. V3J clonotypes were defined as sequences sharing an identical inferred V gene, J gene, and CDR3 amino acid sequence. Percentage overlap between repertoires was calculated by dividing the number of shared unique clonotypes by the size of the smaller repertoire. Repertoire richness was assessed with RTK rarefaction, the Chao1 estimator, and Recon v2.1 estimates of unobserved clonotypes. Imported from immuneACCESS, the table was reduced by TCRdb to in-frame sequences with V and J called. These copies leave out some clones; in studies compared against another copy, an unresolved V gene accounts for under half, and the cause of the remainder is not known. Clone size and V and J calls were adopted from that table, with D and trimming inferred from the DNA. In all, the sample holds hundreds of thousands of clones, and around 80% of those were seen once. Roughly 13% of the sample belongs to the ten largest clones.

The sample comprised PBMCs. The receptor comes from a woman between 40 and 55 years old in good health. Some clones in this sample may be carry-over from other donors' samples. The sequence links TRBV30 to TRBJ2-3; the junction holds 7 bases that match TRBD2. The CDR3 here reads CAWSRAGIADTQYF. The DNA sequence is as follows: TGTGCCTGGAGTCGAGCGGGAATCGCAGATACGCAGTATTTT.